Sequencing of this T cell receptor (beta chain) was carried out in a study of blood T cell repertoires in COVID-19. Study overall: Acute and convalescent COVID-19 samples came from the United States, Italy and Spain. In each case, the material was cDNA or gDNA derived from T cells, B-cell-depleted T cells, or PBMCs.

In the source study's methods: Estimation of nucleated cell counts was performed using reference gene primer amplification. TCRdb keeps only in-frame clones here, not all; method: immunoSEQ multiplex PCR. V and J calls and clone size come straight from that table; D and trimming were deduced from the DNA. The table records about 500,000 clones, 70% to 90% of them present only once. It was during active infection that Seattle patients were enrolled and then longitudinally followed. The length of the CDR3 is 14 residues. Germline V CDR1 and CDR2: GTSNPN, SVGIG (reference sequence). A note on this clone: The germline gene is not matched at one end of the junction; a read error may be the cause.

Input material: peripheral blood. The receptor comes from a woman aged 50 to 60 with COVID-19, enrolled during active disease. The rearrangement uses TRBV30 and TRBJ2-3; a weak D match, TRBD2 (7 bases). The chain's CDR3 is CAWSVGGGGSAVHF. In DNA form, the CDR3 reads TGTGCCTGGAGTGTCGGAGGGGGGGGATCTGCGGTACATTTT.